This T cell receptor (beta chain) was found in a study of T-cell memory formation after mild COVID-19. Study overall: Largely donor-specific sequence clusters came from a couple of donors. Findings and limits, study-wide: CD4+ clones that contracted lay mainly in CM and EM; CD8+ ones lay in EMRA.

5'RACE with constant-segment primers yielded barcoded, UMI-tagged TCR alpha and TCR beta cDNA libraries. TCRdb used MiXCR to reprocess the 5' RACE reads, holding one entry per CDR3 protein. The data contain 140,000 or so distinct CDR3 sequences, 6% to 7% of them singletons. A word on this clonotype: Its matching antigen is unknown.

Germline V gene sequence: CDR1 MNHEY, CDR2 SVGAGI. This CDR3 is 14 amino acids long. V lost 6 bases and J 5 bases, leaving 16 bases between the germline ends. The sequence was collected from an adult woman who had mild COVID-19 (a few samples of this study predate the infection). Cell type and time point are not known. The sample comprised PBMCs or a T cell subset sorted from them (not recorded which). The rearrangement links TRBV6-5 to TRBJ1-1; D is perhaps TRBD1 (5 bases). CDR3 sequence (DNA): TGTGCCAGCAGCCTGGGACGGCGAGATACTGAAGCTTTCTTT. It is translated as CASSLGRRDTEAFF.